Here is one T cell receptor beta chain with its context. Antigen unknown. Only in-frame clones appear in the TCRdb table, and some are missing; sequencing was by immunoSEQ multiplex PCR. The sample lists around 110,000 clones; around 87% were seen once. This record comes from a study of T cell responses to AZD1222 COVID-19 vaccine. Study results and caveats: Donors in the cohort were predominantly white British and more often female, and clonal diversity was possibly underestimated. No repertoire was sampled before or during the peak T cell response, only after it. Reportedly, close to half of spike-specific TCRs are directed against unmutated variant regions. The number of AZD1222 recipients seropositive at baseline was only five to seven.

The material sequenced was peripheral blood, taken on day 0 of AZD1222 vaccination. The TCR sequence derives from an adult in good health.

CDR3 sequence: CASRSTYEQYF. The DNA for the CDR3 is TGTGCCAGCAGGTCAACCTACGAGCAGTACTTC. The chain recombines TRBV3-1 (or the pseudogene TRBV3-2) with TRBJ2-7; D remains ambiguous. V lost 6 bases and J 2 bases, leaving 5 bases between the germline ends. From germline, CDR1 is LGHDT and CDR2 YNNKEL (reference sequence). This CDR3 is built from 11 residues.